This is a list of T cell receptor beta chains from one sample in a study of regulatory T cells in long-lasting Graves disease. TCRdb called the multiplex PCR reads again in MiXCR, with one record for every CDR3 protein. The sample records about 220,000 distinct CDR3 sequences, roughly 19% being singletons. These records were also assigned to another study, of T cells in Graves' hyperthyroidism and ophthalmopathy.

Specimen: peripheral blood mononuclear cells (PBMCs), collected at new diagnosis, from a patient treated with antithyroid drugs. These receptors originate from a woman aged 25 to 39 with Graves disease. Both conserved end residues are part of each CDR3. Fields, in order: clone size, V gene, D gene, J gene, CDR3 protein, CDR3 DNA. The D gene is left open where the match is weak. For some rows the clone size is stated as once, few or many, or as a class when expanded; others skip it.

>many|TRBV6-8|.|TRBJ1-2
CASSYPNRVDYGYTF
TGTGCCAGCAGTTATCCAAACAGGGTGGACTATGGCTACACCTTC
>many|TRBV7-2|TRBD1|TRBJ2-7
CASSSTGIDTYEQYF
TGTGCCAGCAGCTCGACAGGGATCGACACCTACGAGCAGTACTTC
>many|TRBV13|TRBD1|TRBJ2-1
CASSSGQGSYNEQFF
TGTGCCAGCAGCTCGGGACAGGGCTCCTACAATGAGCAGTTCTTC
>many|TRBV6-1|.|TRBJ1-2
CASSEKEGGYGYTF
TGTGCCAGCAGTGAAAAAGAGGGGGGCTATGGCTACACCTTC
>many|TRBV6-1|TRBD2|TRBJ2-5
CASTPGTSGSETQYF
TGTGCCAGCACCCCCGGGACTAGCGGGAGTGAGACCCAGTACTTC
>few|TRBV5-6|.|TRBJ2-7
CASTAYRGVSYEQYF
TGTGCCAGCACCGCATATAGGGGCGTCTCCTACGAGCAGTACTTC
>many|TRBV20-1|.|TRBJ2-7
CSARDLAVLLAYEQYF
TGCAGTGCTAGAGATCTCGCGGTATTACTAGCCTACGAGCAGTACTTC
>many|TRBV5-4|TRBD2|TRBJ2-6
CASSFGLAGQYGANVLTF
TGTGCCAGCAGCTTCGGACTAGCGGGACAGTATGGGGCCAACGTCCTGACTTTC
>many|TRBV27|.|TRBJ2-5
CASSLWDSKETQYF
TGTGCCAGCAGTTTATGGGACTCGAAGGAGACCCAGTACTTC
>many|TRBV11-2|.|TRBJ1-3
CASSLDGTSGNTIYF
TGTGCCAGCAGCTTGGACGGGACCTCTGGAAACACCATATATTTT
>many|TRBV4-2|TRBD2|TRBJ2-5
CASSQVLGPSGGLETQYF
TGTGCCAGCAGCCAAGTACTAGGTCCCAGCGGGGGACTAGAGACCCAGTACTTC
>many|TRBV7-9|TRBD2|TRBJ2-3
CASSLIAGDHTQYF
TGTGCCAGCAGCTTAATAGCGGGGGACCATACGCAGTATTTT
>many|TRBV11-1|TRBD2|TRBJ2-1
CASSSSGNRNEQFF
TGTGCCAGCAGCTCTAGCGGGAATAGGAATGAGCAGTTCTTC
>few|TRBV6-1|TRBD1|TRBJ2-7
CASGGQATDEQYF
TGTGCCAGCGGTGGACAGGCTACCGACGAGCAGTACTTC
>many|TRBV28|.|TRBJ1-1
CASRGGREAFF
TGTGCCAGCAGGGGAGGCAGAGAAGCTTTCTTT
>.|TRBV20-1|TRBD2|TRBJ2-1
CSAAPGLAGGRASNEQFF
TGCAGTGCTGCACCGGGACTAGCGGGAGGGCGGGCCTCCAATGAGCAGTTCTTC
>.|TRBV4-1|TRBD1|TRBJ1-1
CASSQDDRGGTEAFF
TGCGCCAGCAGCCAAGACGACAGGGGAGGAACTGAAGCTTTCTTT